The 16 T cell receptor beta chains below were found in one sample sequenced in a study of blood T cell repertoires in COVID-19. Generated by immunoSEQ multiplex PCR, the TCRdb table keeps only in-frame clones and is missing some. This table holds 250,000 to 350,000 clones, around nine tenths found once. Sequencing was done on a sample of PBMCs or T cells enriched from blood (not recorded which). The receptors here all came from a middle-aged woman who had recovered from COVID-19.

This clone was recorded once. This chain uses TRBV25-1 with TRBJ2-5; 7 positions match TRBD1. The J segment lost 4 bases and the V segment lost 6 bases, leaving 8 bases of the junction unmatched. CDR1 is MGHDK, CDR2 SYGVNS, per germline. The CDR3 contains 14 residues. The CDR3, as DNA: TGTGCCAGCAGACAGACAGGGTCTAGAGAGACCCAGTACTTC. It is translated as CASRQTGSRETQYF.

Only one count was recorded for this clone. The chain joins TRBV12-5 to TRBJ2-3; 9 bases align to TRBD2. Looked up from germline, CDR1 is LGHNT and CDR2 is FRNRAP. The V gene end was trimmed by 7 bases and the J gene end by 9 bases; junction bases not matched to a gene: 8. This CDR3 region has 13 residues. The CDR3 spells CASAPLGLATQYF. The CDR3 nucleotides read TGTGCTAGTGCCCCGTTGGGACTAGCAACGCAGTATTTT.

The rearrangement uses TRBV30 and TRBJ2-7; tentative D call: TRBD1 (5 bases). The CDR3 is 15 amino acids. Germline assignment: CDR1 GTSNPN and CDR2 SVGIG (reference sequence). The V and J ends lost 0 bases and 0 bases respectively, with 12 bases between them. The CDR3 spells CAWSVLQGSSYEQYF. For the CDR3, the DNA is TGTGCCTGGAGTGTATTGCAGGGTAGCTCCTACGAGCAGTACTTC.

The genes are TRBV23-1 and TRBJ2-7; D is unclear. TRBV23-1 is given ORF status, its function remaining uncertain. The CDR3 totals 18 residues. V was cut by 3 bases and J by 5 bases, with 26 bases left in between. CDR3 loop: CASSHRRVLKLRNDEQYF. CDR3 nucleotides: TGCGCCAGCAGTCATCGCCGGGTCCTGAAATTACGGAATGACGAGCAGTACTTC.

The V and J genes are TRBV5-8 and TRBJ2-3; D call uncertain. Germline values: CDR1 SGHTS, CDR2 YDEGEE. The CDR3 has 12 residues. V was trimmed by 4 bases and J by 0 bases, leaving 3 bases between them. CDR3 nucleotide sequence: TGTGCCAGCAGCCTGAGCACAGATACGCAGTATTTT. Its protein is CASSLSTDTQYF.

The CDR3 DNA follows: TGTGCCAGCAGTTTAGCAGGGGCGGAGGATGAGCAGTTCTTC. Protein: CASSLAGAEDEQFF. J is TRBJ2-1 and V is TRBV28; a possible D gene is TRBD1 (6 bases). CDR1 and CDR2 (germline): MDHEN, SYDVKM. The CDR3 length is 14 residues. Between the trimmed V and J ends, which lost 2 bases and 8 bases, there was a span of 13 bases.

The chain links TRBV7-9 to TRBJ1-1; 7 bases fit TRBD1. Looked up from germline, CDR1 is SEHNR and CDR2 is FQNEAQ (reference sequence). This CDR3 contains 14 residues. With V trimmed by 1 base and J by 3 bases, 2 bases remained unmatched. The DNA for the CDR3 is TGTGCCAGCAGCTTAGGGGACAGATACACTGAAGCTTTCTTT. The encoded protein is CASSLGDRYTEAFF.

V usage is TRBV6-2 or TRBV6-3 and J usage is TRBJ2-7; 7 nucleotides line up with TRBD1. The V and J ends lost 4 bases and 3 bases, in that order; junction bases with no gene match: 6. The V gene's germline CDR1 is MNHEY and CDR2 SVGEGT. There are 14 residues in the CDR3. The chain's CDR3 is CASSWRTGYYEQYF. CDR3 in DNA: TGTGCCAGCAGTTGGCGGACAGGCTACTACGAGCAGTACTTC.

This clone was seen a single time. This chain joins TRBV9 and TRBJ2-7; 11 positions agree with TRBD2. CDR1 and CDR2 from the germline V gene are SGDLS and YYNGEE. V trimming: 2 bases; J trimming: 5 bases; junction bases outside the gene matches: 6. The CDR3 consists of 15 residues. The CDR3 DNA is TGTGCCAGCAGCGTCTCCACTAGCGGGAGCGACGAGCAGTACTTC. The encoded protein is CASSVSTSGSDEQYF.

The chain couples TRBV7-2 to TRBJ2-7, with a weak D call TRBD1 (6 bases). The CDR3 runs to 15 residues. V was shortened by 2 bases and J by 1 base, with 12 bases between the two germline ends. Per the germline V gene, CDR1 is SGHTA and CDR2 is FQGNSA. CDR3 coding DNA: TGTGCCAGCAGCTTATTCATAGGGGGATCCTACGAGCAGTACTTC. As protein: CASSLFIGGSYEQYF.

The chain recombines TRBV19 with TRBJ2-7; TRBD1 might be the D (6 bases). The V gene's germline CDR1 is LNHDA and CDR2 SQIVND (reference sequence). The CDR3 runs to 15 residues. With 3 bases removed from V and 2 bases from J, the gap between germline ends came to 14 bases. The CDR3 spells CASSIDRTVTYEQYF. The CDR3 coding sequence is TGTGCCAGTAGTATTGATCGGACAGTTACCTACGAGCAGTACTTC. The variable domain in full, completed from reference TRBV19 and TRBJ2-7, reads DGGITQSPKYLFRKEGQNVTLSCEQNLNHDAMYWYRQDPGQGLRLIYYSQIVNDFQKGDIAEGYSVSREKKESFPLTVTSAQKNPTAFYLCASSIDRTVTYEQYFGPGTRLTVT.

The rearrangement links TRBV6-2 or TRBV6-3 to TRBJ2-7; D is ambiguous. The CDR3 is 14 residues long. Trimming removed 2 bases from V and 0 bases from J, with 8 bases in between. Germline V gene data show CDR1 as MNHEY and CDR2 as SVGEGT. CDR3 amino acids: CASSYEQASYEQYF. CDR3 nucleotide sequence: TGTGCCAGCAGTTACGAGCAGGCCTCCTACGAGCAGTACTTC.

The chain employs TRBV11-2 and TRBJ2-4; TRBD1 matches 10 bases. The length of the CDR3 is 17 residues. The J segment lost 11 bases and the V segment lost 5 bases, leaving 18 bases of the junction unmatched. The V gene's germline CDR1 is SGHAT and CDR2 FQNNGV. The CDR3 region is CASSPRTGGGLATFQYF. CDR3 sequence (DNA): TGTGCCAGCAGCCCACGGACAGGGGGGGGCCTGGCGACTTTTCAGTACTTC.

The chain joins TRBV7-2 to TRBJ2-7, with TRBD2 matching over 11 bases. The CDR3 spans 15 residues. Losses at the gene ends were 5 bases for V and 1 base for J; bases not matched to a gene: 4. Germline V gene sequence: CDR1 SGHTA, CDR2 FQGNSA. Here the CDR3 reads CASSTTSGSSYEQYF. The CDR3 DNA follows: TGTGCCAGCAGCACTACTAGCGGGAGTTCCTACGAGCAGTACTTC.

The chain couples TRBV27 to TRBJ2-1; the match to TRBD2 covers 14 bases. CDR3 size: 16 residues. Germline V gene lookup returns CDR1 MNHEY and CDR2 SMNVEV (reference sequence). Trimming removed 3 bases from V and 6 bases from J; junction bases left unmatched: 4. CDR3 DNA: TGTGCCAGCAGTTTGGTCGGGACTAGCGGGAGCAATGAGCAGTTCTTC. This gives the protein CASSLVGTSGSNEQFF.

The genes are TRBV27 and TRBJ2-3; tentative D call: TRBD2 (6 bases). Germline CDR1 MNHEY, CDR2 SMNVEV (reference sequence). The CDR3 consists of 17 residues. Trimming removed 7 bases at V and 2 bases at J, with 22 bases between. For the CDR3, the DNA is TGTGCCAGCACCACCTTAAACGGGGCGGGGAACACAGATACGCAGTATTTT. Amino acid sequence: CASTTLNGAGNTDTQYF.